This T cell receptor (beta chain) is drawn from a study of CD8 T cells in ankylosing spondylitis. Overall study findings and caveats: For ankylosing spondylitis blood, a TCR beta motif of 7 or 8 highly homologous variants appeared characteristic.

The CDR3 contains 14 residues. Trimming cost V 7 bases and J 2 bases, with 17 bases left between them. Germline CDR1 is DFQATT and CDR2 is SNEGSKA (reference sequence). In making TCR beta libraries, quantitative 5'-RACE with molecular barcodes was used. TCRdb fed the 5' RACE reads into MiXCR, producing one record per CDR3 protein. The sample lists approximately 140,000 distinct CDR3 sequences, roughly 8% occurring once. This clonotype appeared many times. Antigen unknown. This TCR was sampled from a male donor with ankylosing spondylitis. Sequenced material: synovial fluid, either unsorted or a sorted T cell fraction (not recorded which). The chain is built from TRBV20-1 and TRBJ2-5; tentatively, D is TRBD1 (6 bases). CDR3 sequence reads: CSVIGGRGQETQYF. The CDR3 DNA follows: TGCAGTGTCATCGGCGGCAGGGGACAAGAGACCCAGTACTTC.